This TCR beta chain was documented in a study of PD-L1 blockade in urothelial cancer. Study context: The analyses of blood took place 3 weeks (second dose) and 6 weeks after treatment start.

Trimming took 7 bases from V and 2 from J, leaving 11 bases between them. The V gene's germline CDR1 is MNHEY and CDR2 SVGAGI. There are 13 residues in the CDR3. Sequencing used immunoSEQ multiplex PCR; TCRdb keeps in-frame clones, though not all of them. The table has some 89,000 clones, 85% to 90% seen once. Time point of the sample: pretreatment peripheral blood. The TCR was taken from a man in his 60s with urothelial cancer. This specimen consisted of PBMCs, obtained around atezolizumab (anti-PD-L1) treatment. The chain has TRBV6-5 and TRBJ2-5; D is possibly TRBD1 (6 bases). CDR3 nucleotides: TGTGCCAGCATAGGCCAGGGGCAAGAGACCCAGTACTTC. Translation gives CASIGQGQETQYF.